The 9 T cell receptor beta chains below all came from one sample that was sequenced in a study of T-cell reconstitution after alpha-beta-depleted transplantation in children. During its preparation, the TCRbeta library received unique molecular identifiers. TCRdb used MiXCR to reprocess the PCR reads, holding one entry per CDR3 protein. The sample lists 500,000 to 750,000 distinct CDR3 sequences, about an eighth occurring once. The sequences come from PBMCs, mostly from graft donor cells, collected 360 days after TCRalphabeta/CD19-depleted stem cell transplant. The receptor source for this set is a male patient under 18 who had a stem cell transplant for acute myeloid leukemia, so the T cells may come from the graft donor.

In its sample, this clonotype was seen many times. The J gene is TRBJ2-7, the V gene TRBV29-1; 9 bases match TRBD2. Trimming removed 8 bases from V and 1 base from J; junction bases left unmatched: 3. From germline, CDR1 is SQVTM and CDR2 ANQGSEA. The CDR3 is 12 residues long. This CDR3 reads CSILAGSYEQYF. For the CDR3, the DNA is TGCAGCATACTAGCGGGTTCCTACGAGCAGTACTTC.

The chain combines TRBV5-1 with TRBJ2-7; D gene ambiguous. This CDR3 is 16 amino acids long. Germline V CDR1 and CDR2: SGHRS, YFSETQ. Trimming took 0 bases from V and 0 from J, leaving 13 bases between them. The CDR3 region is CASSLAVSSTSYEQYF. CDR3 nucleotide sequence: TGCGCCAGCAGCTTGGCGGTGAGTTCCACCTCCTACGAGCAGTACTTC.

The chain employs TRBV2 and TRBJ1-5; 9 nucleotides align to TRBD1. Trimming at V came to 7 bases and at J to 1 base, leaving 5 bases not matched to a gene. The CDR3 loop spans 15 amino acids. Germline loops: CDR1 SNHLY, CDR2 FYNNEI. CDR3 sequence (DNA): TGTGCCAGCAAAACAGGGGGCGGGAGCAATCAGCCCCAGCATTTT. Its protein product is CASKTGGGSNQPQHF.

This clonotype has at least ten counts. The chain is built from TRBV20-1 and TRBJ2-1; the D is unclear. V shed 3 bases and J shed 4 bases, with 7 bases lying between them. Germline values: CDR1 DFQATT, CDR2 SNEGSKA (reference sequence). This CDR3 has 12 amino acids. The CDR3 sequence: CSASPEYNEQFF. DNA of the CDR3: TGCAGTGCTAGTCCCGAGTACAATGAGCAGTTCTTC.

Many counts were recorded for this clonotype. The chain couples TRBV6-1 to TRBJ2-3, with 8 bases that match TRBD1. J was trimmed by 0 bases and V by 4 bases; bases with no gene match: 0. The CDR3 length is 14 residues. CDR1 and CDR2 from the germline V gene are MNHNS and SASEGT. CDR3 in amino acids: CASSGTGSTDTQYF. CDR3 sequence (DNA): TGTGCCAGCAGTGGGACAGGGAGCACAGATACGCAGTATTTT.

This clonotype was found once. Written as DNA, the CDR3 is TGTGCCAGCTCAGGGACTAGCGGGGCCCTCTCCTACAATGAGCAGTTCTTC. It codes for CASSGTSGALSYNEQFF. The chain carries TRBV18 and TRBJ2-1; 13 bases map to TRBD2. Germline CDR1 reads KGHSH; CDR2 reads LQKENI. The CDR3 length is 17 residues. Trimming at V came to 5 bases and at J to 0 bases, leaving 4 bases not matched to a gene.

This chain links TRBV29-1 with TRBJ1-2; D call uncertain. The CDR3 runs to 14 residues. Per germline, CDR1 SQVTM and CDR2 ANQGSEA. V lost 5 bases, J lost 2 bases, and 15 bases lay in between. The CDR3 bases are TGCAGCGTTCGACCCCGGGTGGCAAACTATGGCTACACCTTC. Its protein is CSVRPRVANYGYTF.

The V gene is TRBV20-1, the J gene TRBJ2-7; D gene uncertain. This CDR3 is built from 11 residues. Trimming left V 6 bases short and J 4 bases short, with 10 bases between. In germline, CDR1 is DFQATT, CDR2 SNEGSKA (reference sequence). CDR3 DNA: TGCAGTGCCGCACTGACATACGAGCAGTACTTC. Amino acid sequence: CSAALTYEQYF.

Ten or more counts support this clonotype. This sequence joins TRBV5-1 and TRBJ2-1; 7 bases are a match to TRBD1. Unmatched junction bases numbered 7, after V lost 4 bases and J lost 9 bases. Germline values: CDR1 SGHRS, CDR2 YFSETQ. The CDR3 consists of 13 residues. CDR3 nucleotide sequence: TGCGCCAGCAGCCTTGGACAGGTCAGTGAGCAGTTCTTC. Translation gives CASSLGQVSEQFF.